The 21 T cell receptor beta chains below all came from one sample that was sequenced in a study of blood T cell repertoires in COVID-19. Assay used: immunoSEQ multiplex PCR; TCRdb lists only in-frame clones, some missing. The profile shows some 100,000 clones, about 89% of them singletons. The sequencing input was peripheral blood. Every receptor here comes from a man aged 50-59 years with acute or convalescent COVID-19.

The CDR3 DNA follows: TGTGCCAGCAGCCCGGGACAGGGAAACGAGCAGTACTTC. It yields the protein CASSPGQGNEQYF. V gene TRBV5-6 combines with J gene TRBJ2-7; 9 positions agree with TRBD1. CDR1 and CDR2 (germline): SGHDT, YYEEEE. The CDR3 runs 13 residues. The junction had 4 bases not matched to a gene; V was cut back by 4 bases and J by 5 bases.

A single count supports this clone. The chain couples TRBV3-1 (or the pseudogene TRBV3-2) to TRBJ1-1; 11 nucleotides agree with TRBD1. The V segment lost 4 bases and the J segment 6 bases; nucleotides outside the gene matches: 4. This CDR3 contains 14 residues. Germline CDR1 is LGHDT and CDR2 is YNNKEL (reference sequence). CDR3 in DNA: TGTGCCAGCAGCCTGCGGACAGGGGGCTCTGAAGCTTTCTTT. Translating gives CASSLRTGGSEAFF.

The rearrangement links TRBV7-9 to TRBJ1-1; D remains ambiguous. Germline CDR1 is SEHNR and CDR2 is FQNEAQ (reference sequence). The V gene lost 0 bases and the J gene lost 0 bases, with 11 bases spanning the gap. The CDR3 has 16 amino acids. The CDR3 sequence: CASSLALRALNTEAFF. In DNA, the CDR3 is TGTGCCAGCAGCTTAGCGCTTAGAGCCTTGAACACTGAAGCTTTCTTT. Combining the CDR3 with reference TRBV7-9 and TRBJ1-1 gives the whole variable domain DTGVSQNPRHKITKRGQNVTFRCDPISEHNRLYWYRQTLGQGPEFLTYFQNEAQLEKSRLLSDRFSAERPKGSFSTLEIQRTEQGDSAMYLCASSLALRALNTEAFFGQGTRLTVV.

This clone occurred once. The rearrangement links TRBV6-5 to TRBJ2-7; TRBD1 agrees at 9 bases. The germline CDR1 and CDR2 sequences are MNHEY and SVGAGI. V dropped 7 bases and J dropped 4; count of bases not matched to a gene: 5. The CDR3 loop spans 13 amino acids. The CDR3 DNA reads TGTGCCAGCACAGGACAGGGGCCTTACGAGCAGTACTTC. It specifies CASTGQGPYEQYF.

In its sample, this clone is medium-sized. This sequence joins TRBV6-1 and TRBJ2-3; tentatively, D is TRBD2 (7 bases). The CDR3 is 16 residues long. The V end lost 6 bases, the J end lost 0 bases, and 16 bases lay between the germline ends. CDR1 is MNHNS, CDR2 SASEGT, per germline. This CDR3 is CASRELGGLSTDTQYF. The CDR3 DNA follows: TGTGCCAGCAGAGAACTCGGGGGGCTAAGCACAGATACGCAGTATTTT.

The V and J genes are TRBV7-7 and TRBJ2-5; 11 bases agree with TRBD1. V gave up 5 bases and J gave up 1 base; unmatched junction bases: 3. This CDR3 is 15 amino acids long. Germline CDR1 SSHAT, CDR2 FNYEAQ (reference sequence). This chain's CDR3 is CASSPGTGGQETQYF. In DNA, the CDR3 is TGTGCCAGCAGCCCCGGGACAGGGGGCCAAGAGACCCAGTACTTC.

The rearrangement uses TRBV6-6 and TRBJ2-7; D unclear. The CDR3 is 14 amino acids. Per germline, CDR1 MNHNY and CDR2 SVGAGI (reference sequence). V lost 6 bases, J lost 2 bases, and 14 bases lay in between. The CDR3 DNA reads as TGTGCCAGCAGCCCGGTCGGAGTGCCCTACGAGCAGTACTTC. Encoded protein: CASSPVGVPYEQYF.

V gene TRBV6-5 combines with J gene TRBJ1-1; D uncertain. Germline-derived CDR1 and CDR2 are MNHEY and SVGAGI. Trimming shortened V by 8 bases and J by 1 base, and 17 bases separated the two germline ends. CDR3 length equals 15 residues. The CDR3 loop reads CASRGGKTTNTEAFF. In DNA, the CDR3 is TGTGCCAGCCGCGGAGGGAAGACGACGAACACTGAAGCTTTCTTT.

The chain carries TRBV10-2 and TRBJ1-5; D might be TRBD1 (5 bases). Trimming took 11 bases from V and 0 from J, leaving 11 bases between them. Germline V CDR1 and CDR2: WSHSY, SAAADI. This CDR3 is 13 amino acids long. Here the CDR3 DNA reads TGCGCCGCTTCAGGGAATAGCAATCAGCCCCAGCATTTT. This gives the protein CAASGNSNQPQHF.

The chain combines TRBV5-5 with TRBJ2-1; TRBD1 matches 8 bases. With 0 bases clipped from V and 4 bases from J, the junction kept 0 bases outside the gene matches. The CDR3 spans 14 residues. From germline, CDR1 is SGHKS and CDR2 YYEKEE (reference sequence). The CDR3 DNA reads TGTGCCAGCAGCTTGGACAGGGGGTACAATGAGCAGTTCTTC. It codes for CASSLDRGYNEQFF.

The chain is built from TRBV5-4 and TRBJ2-1; 8 nucleotides agree with TRBD2. The CDR3 spans 16 residues. CDR1 is SGHNT, CDR2 YYREEE, per germline (reference sequence). With V trimmed by 0 bases and J by 6 bases, 8 bases remained unmatched. The CDR3 DNA reads TGTGCCAGCAGCTTGGCGGGGGGACTAGTCTCCAATGAGCAGTTCTTC. Amino acids: CASSLAGGLVSNEQFF.

The table lists this clone with many counts. The chain links TRBV28 to TRBJ2-7; 10 bases align to TRBD1. The CDR3 contains 15 residues. Germline CDR1 is MDHEN and CDR2 is SYDVKM. V trimming: 2 bases; J trimming: 4 bases; junction bases outside the gene matches: 5. CDR3 protein: CASSLAGTGVYEQYF. As DNA, the CDR3 is TGTGCCAGCAGTTTAGCCGGGACAGGGGTATACGAGCAGTACTTC.

This clone was observed once. The rearrangement links TRBV19 to TRBJ1-5; no firm D call. Trimming took 7 bases from V and 4 from J, leaving 8 bases between them. The germline V gene encodes CDR1 LNHDA and CDR2 SQIVND (reference sequence). The CDR3 is made up of 12 amino acids. The CDR3 reads CASNNNNQPQHF. CDR3 DNA: TGTGCCAGTAATAACAATAATCAGCCCCAGCATTTT.

The CDR3 DNA reads TGTGCCAGCAGCCAGGACAGGAGCTCCTACGAGCAGTACTTC. Its translation is CASSQDRSSYEQYF. This sequence joins TRBV7-2 and TRBJ2-7; 7 bases fit TRBD1. Germline CDR1 is SGHTA and CDR2 is FQGNSA. The CDR3 totals 14 residues. V shed 5 bases, J shed 0 bases, and the junction held 4 bases outside the gene matches.

This rearrangement joins TRBV5-5 to TRBJ1-2, with a tentative D call TRBD1 (6 bases). The V end lost 3 bases, the J end lost 6 bases, and 12 bases lay between the germline ends. Germline values: CDR1 SGHKS, CDR2 YYEKEE (reference sequence). The CDR3 spans 13 residues. The CDR3 nucleotides are TGTGCCAGCAGCTCACAGGGTTTTCATGGCTACACCTTC. It is translated as CASSSQGFHGYTF.

The rearrangement joins TRBV6-2 or TRBV6-3 to TRBJ2-7; tentatively, D is TRBD2 (5 bases). V shed 5 bases and J shed 3 bases, with 14 bases lying between them. CDR1 MNHEY and CDR2 SVGEGT come from the germline V gene. This CDR3 is built from 14 residues. The CDR3 reads CASSPGVGLYEQYF. The CDR3 coding sequence is TGTGCCAGCAGTCCCGGGGTGGGCCTCTACGAGCAGTACTTC.

The V gene is TRBV6-2 or TRBV6-3, the J gene TRBJ1-4; TRBD1 matches 9 bases. Germline V CDR1 and CDR2: MNHEY, SVGEGT. The length of the CDR3 is 15 residues. V was pared by 2 bases and J by 7 bases, with 5 bases of the junction left unmatched. CDR3 DNA: TGTGCCAGCAGTTACCGGACAGGGGAGGTTGAAAAACTGTTTTTT. Translated, it gives CASSYRTGEVEKLFF.

The chain is built from TRBV7-9 and TRBJ1-6; no clear D gene. The germline gives CDR1 SEHNR, CDR2 FQNEAQ (reference sequence). This CDR3 spans 16 amino acids. Trimming took off 2 bases at V and 0 bases at J, with 8 bases between the two ends. Written as DNA, the CDR3 is TGTGCCAGCAGCTTAATTGGAGACTCCTATAATTCACCCCTCCACTTT. Its protein product is CASSLIGDSYNSPLHF.

The chain joins TRBV15 to TRBJ1-1; the D gene is possibly TRBD1 (6 bases). The CDR3 runs to 14 residues. The germline V and J ends were trimmed by 4 bases and 6 bases, with 15 bases remaining between them. Germline values: CDR1 LNHNV, CDR2 YYDKDF (reference sequence). DNA of the CDR3: TGTGCCACCAGCAAAACCGGGACAACCGCTGAAGCTTTCTTT. It translates to CATSKTGTTAEAFF.

As for this clone: Within the sample, other DNA sequences also encode this same CDR3. The chain links TRBV12-3 or TRBV12-4 to TRBJ1-1; the D gene is possibly TRBD1 (5 bases). V shed 3 bases and J shed 2 bases, with 7 bases lying between them. The CDR3 runs to 13 residues. This CDR3 reads CASSFTGNTEAFF. Here the CDR3 DNA reads TGTGCCAGCAGTTTTACAGGCAACACTGAAGCTTTCTTT.

The V gene is TRBV6-4, the J gene TRBJ1-1; D may be TRBD1 (5 bases). CDR1 and CDR2 (germline): MRHNA, SNTAGT. Trimming shortened V by 8 bases and J by 1 base, and 14 bases separated the two germline ends. The CDR3 covers 14 residues. This CDR3 is CASRPPGWNTEAFF. In nucleotides, the CDR3 is TGTGCCAGCCGCCCCCCAGGGTGGAACACTGAAGCTTTCTTT.